These T cell receptor beta chains were read from a single sample in a study of CD8+ T cells in alopecia areata. Using immunoSEQ multiplex PCR, the repertoire was profiled, and TCRdb retains in-frame clones only, with some absent. The table records 100,000 to 130,000 clones, around 83% of them present only once. The specimen was CD8+ T cells sorted from blood, collected at week 24, from a patient treated with tofacitinib. These receptor sequences come from a human donor with alopecia areata. CDR3s include the opening cysteine and the closing phenylalanine or tryptophan. The D gene is left open where the match is weak. Some rows have no size entry. The others give once, few or many, or a class for an expanded clone.

V: TRBV27; D: -; J: TRBJ1-1; size: -; DNA: TGTGCCAGCAGTTCCTCGACCGGGAACACTGAAGCTTTCTTT; CDR3: CASSSSTGNTEAFF
V: TRBV19; D: -; J: TRBJ2-3; size: -; DNA: TGTGCCAGTACCCCCCTGGGGGGTAGCACAGATACGCAGTATTTT; CDR3: CASTPLGGSTDTQYF
V: TRBV4-2; D: -; J: TRBJ1-5; size: -; DNA: TGTGCCAGCAGACTTGACAGGTTTAGCAATCAGCCCCAGCATTTT; CDR3: CASRLDRFSNQPQHF
V: TRBV13; D: TRBD1; J: TRBJ1-2; size: once; DNA: TGTGCCAGCAGCAAACCACAGGGGGCGAACTATGGCTACACCTTC; CDR3: CASSKPQGANYGYTF
V: TRBV30; D: TRBD1; J: TRBJ1-5; size: -; DNA: TGTGCCTGGGACCCTGGACAGGGGGGCAATCAGCCCCAGCATTTT; CDR3: CAWDPGQGGNQPQHF
V: TRBV10-3; D: -; J: TRBJ2-1; size: -; DNA: TGTGCCATCAGTGAGTCGATGGGGGACGGGGAAAATGAGCAGTTCTTC; CDR3: CAISESMGDGENEQFF
V: TRBV30; D: TRBD2; J: TRBJ2-4; size: -; DNA: TGTGCCTGGGCGGCGGGGGGCCGGACACACAAAAACATTCAGTACTTC; CDR3: CAWAAGGRTHKNIQYF
V: TRBV7-8; D: -; J: TRBJ1-4; size: -; DNA: TGTGCCAGCAGCTCGGACAGATTTAATGAAAAACTGTTTTTT; CDR3: CASSSDRFNEKLFF
V: TRBV27; D: TRBD2; J: TRBJ2-7; size: -; DNA: TGTGCCAGCAGTTTCGGGAGGGGGGGCTACTACGAGCAGTACTTC; CDR3: CASSFGRGGYYEQYF
V: TRBV29-1; D: TRBD2; J: TRBJ2-3; size: -; DNA: TGCAGCGGTGAAACACGACTAGCGGGGTACGCAGATACGCAGTATTTT; CDR3: CSGETRLAGYADTQYF
V: TRBV2; D: -; J: TRBJ1-5; size: many; DNA: TGTGCCAGCAGTGAGGGGACGTACTATCAGCCCCAGCATTTT; CDR3: CASSEGTYYQPQHF
V: TRBV5-8; D: -; J: TRBJ1-4; size: -; DNA: TGTGCCAGCAGCCCGGGGGTCGGGACTGGAAATGAAAAACTGTTTTTT; CDR3: CASSPGVGTGNEKLFF
V: TRBV29-1; D: TRBD2; J: TRBJ2-1; size: few; DNA: TGCAGCGTCTCGGGGACTAGCGGGGCCCAAGTATACAATGAGCAGTTCTTC; CDR3: CSVSGTSGAQVYNEQFF
V: TRBV7-9; D: -; J: TRBJ2-1; size: -; DNA: TGTGCCAGCAGCTTTACCGGGGACTACAATGAGCAGTTCTTC; CDR3: CASSFTGDYNEQFF
V: TRBV9; D: TRBD1; J: TRBJ1-1; size: -; DNA: TGTGCCAGCAGCGTAGGACAGGGTACTGAAGCTTTCTTT; CDR3: CASSVGQGTEAFF
V: TRBV13; D: -; J: TRBJ1-6; size: -; DNA: TGTGCCAGCAGCTTAGGAAGTCCCGTGAACCATAATTCACCCCTCCACTTT; CDR3: CASSLGSPVNHNSPLHF
V: TRBV4-1; D: -; J: TRBJ1-1; size: -; DNA: TGCGCCAGCAGCCAAAACCGGAACACTGAAGCTTTCTTT; CDR3: CASSQNRNTEAFF
V: TRBV7-9; D: TRBD1; J: TRBJ2-5; size: -; DNA: TGTGCCAGCAACTCCCGGGACAGACTTCAAGAGACCCAGTACTTC; CDR3: CASNSRDRLQETQYF
V: TRBV2; D: -; J: TRBJ2-5; size: -; DNA: TGTGCCAGCAGGTCGGGGTACCAAGAGACCCAGTACTTC; CDR3: CASRSGYQETQYF
V: TRBV9; D: -; J: TRBJ1-3; size: -; DNA: TGTGCCAGCAGCTTAGGACCGGCGGGGGCCACCATATATTTT; CDR3: CASSLGPAGATIYF
V: TRBV4-2; D: -; J: TRBJ2-2; size: -; DNA: TGTGCCAGCAGCCCCCTAGGGGGGAGGGACACCGGGGAGCTGTTTTTT; CDR3: CASSPLGGRDTGELFF